The T cell receptor beta chain under discussion was sequenced for a study of blood T cell repertoires in COVID-19. Looked up from germline, CDR1 is SGDLS and CDR2 is YYNGEE. Trimming took 4 bases from V and 2 from J; bases not matched to a gene: 8. CDR3 length equals 17 residues. This clone is a singleton in its sample. Libraries were prepared by immunoSEQ multiplex PCR; TCRdb keeps only in-frame clonotypes and omits some of them. The sample holds approximately 250,000 clones; over 65% are singletons and the top ten take about 4.3%. The sequenced sample was peripheral blood. The clonotype comes from a man in his 60s who had recovered from COVID-19. The rearrangement uses TRBV9 and TRBJ2-2; 10 bases line up with TRBD2. The CDR3, as DNA: TGTGCCAGCAGCTACACCCTAGCGGGGGCCAACACCGGGGAGCTGTTTTTT. This gives the protein CASSYTLAGANTGELFF. Full variable domain (outside the CDR3, taken from reference TRBV9 and TRBJ2-2): DSGVTQTPKHLITATGQRVTLRCSPRSGDLSVYWYQQSLDQGLQFLIQYYNGEERAKGNILERFSAQQFPDLHSELNLSSLELGDSALYFCASSYTLAGANTGELFFGEGSRLTVL.